A single sample gave rise to the 26 T cell receptor beta chains below, sequenced in a study of cytomegalovirus exposure and HLA in healthy donors (dated by TCRdb to between 2016 and 2019). The library relied on the immunoSEQ multiplex PCR assay. The multiplex PCR relied on a mix of 60 forward primers for TCR Vbeta segments and 13 reverse primers for TCR Jbeta segments. As stored in TCRdb, this immuneACCESS dataset retains in-frame rearrangements with V and J assigned. A fraction of the clones does not appear; measured against another copy, unresolved V genes explain less than half of the discrepancy, and the remainder lacks a known reason. The sample data list about 160,000 clones, and around 88% of these were observed just once. The ten top clones hold about 0.9% of the sample. The sample was PBMCs. These receptors all stem from a woman in her 30s in good health and CMV-seronegative.

The CDR3 here is CASSLAGLAGGRQETQYF. CDR3 sequence (DNA): TGTGCCAGCAGCTTGGCGGGACTAGCGGGAGGTCGGCAAGAGACCCAGTACTTC. V and J are TRBV5-6 and TRBJ2-5, with 15 bases lining up with TRBD2. J lost 2 bases, V lost 0 bases, and 5 bases had no gene match. The CDR3 loop spans 18 amino acids. The germline gives CDR1 SGHDT, CDR2 YYEEEE. Looking up the rest from reference TRBV5-6 and TRBJ2-5 gives the full variable domain: DAGVTQSPTHLIKTRGQQVTLRCSPKSGHDTVSWYQQALGQGPQFIFQYYEEEERQRGNFPDRFSGHQFPNYSSELNVNALLLGDSALYLCASSLAGLAGGRQETQYFGPGTRLLVL.

This chain uses TRBV7-2 with TRBJ2-6; D is undetermined. This CDR3 spans 15 amino acids. The V gene lost 6 bases and the J gene lost 0 bases, with 9 bases spanning the gap. Germline values: CDR1 SGHTA, CDR2 FQGNSA. CDR3 protein: CASRAQFSGANVLTF. In DNA form, the CDR3 reads TGTGCCAGCAGGGCACAGTTCTCTGGGGCCAACGTCCTGACTTTC.

The J gene is TRBJ2-3, the V gene TRBV5-1; no definite D call. CDR1 and CDR2 (germline): SGHRS, YFSETQ. Trimming pared 0 bases from V and 0 bases from J, leaving 8 bases between. The CDR3 covers 15 residues. Here the CDR3 DNA reads TGCGCCAGCAGCTTGGTTGTGTCTAGCACAGATACGCAGTATTTT. Its protein product is CASSLVVSSTDTQYF. The full variable domain, its missing parts supplied by reference TRBV5-1 and TRBJ2-3, is KAGVTQTPRYLIKTRGQQVTLSCSPISGHRSVSWYQQTPGQGLQFLFEYFSETQRNKGNFPGRFSGRQFSNSRSEMNVSTLELGDSALYLCASSLVVSSTDTQYFGPGTRLTVL.

J is TRBJ2-3 and V is TRBV19; 7 bases line up with TRBD2. With V trimmed by 6 bases and J by 4 bases, 7 bases remained unmatched. The CDR3 is made up of 14 amino acids. Germline assignment: CDR1 LNHDA and CDR2 SQIVND (reference sequence). DNA of the CDR3: TGTGCCAGTAGGGCGGGGGAGGTAGCAGATACGCAGTATTTT. Encoded protein: CASRAGEVADTQYF.

The CDR3 loop reads CASSVGRGAPYEQYF. DNA for the CDR3: TGTGCCAGCAGCGTAGGGCGGGGGGCGCCTTACGAGCAGTACTTC. The chain has TRBV9 and TRBJ2-7, with 8 nucleotides matching TRBD2. J was trimmed by 4 bases and V by 0 bases; bases with no gene match: 6. This CDR3 region has 15 residues. From germline, CDR1 is SGDLS and CDR2 YYNGEE.

The J gene is TRBJ2-3, the V gene TRBV13; 7 bases agree with TRBD1. Germline-derived CDR1 and CDR2 are PRHDT and FYEKMQ (reference sequence). CDR3 length: 17 residues. V shed 2 bases, J shed 0 bases, and the junction held 8 bases outside the gene matches. DNA of the CDR3: TGTGCCAGCAGCTTATTGGGACAGACACTTAGCACAGATACGCAGTATTTT. This sequence encodes CASSLLGQTLSTDTQYF.

The J gene is TRBJ2-1, the V gene TRBV7-7; TRBD1 might be the D (6 bases). The V gene lost 2 bases and the J gene lost 12 bases, with 17 bases spanning the gap. This CDR3 is built from 14 residues. Germline V gene lookup returns CDR1 SSHAT and CDR2 FNYEAQ (reference sequence). The CDR3 coding sequence is TGTGCCAGCAGCTTATCTCTGGGGGCGGTAGGGCAGTTCTTC. It encodes CASSLSLGAVGQFF.

The rearrangement uses TRBV11-2 and TRBJ2-3, with a weak D call TRBD2 (5 bases). The CDR3 contains 15 residues. Between the trimmed V and J ends, which lost 2 bases and 4 bases, there was a span of 13 bases. CDR1 SGHAT and CDR2 FQNNGV come from the germline V gene. CDR3 DNA sequence: TGTGCCAGCAGCTTAAACAGACTAAGCCCAGATACGCAGTATTTT. Protein: CASSLNRLSPDTQYF.

V usage is TRBV6-6 and J usage is TRBJ2-7, with TRBD1 identical over 8 bases. This CDR3 has 12 residues. Germline CDR1 and CDR2: MNHNY and SVGAGI (reference sequence). V trimming: 5 bases; J trimming: 6 bases; junction bases outside the gene matches: 3. CDR3 nucleotide sequence: TGTGCCAGCAGTGACAGGGGTGGCGAGCAGTACTTC. It is translated as CASSDRGGEQYF.

The chain is built from TRBV27 and TRBJ2-3, with 7 bases that match TRBD1. V shed 2 bases, J shed 8 bases, and the junction held 7 bases outside the gene matches. This CDR3 spans 14 amino acids. Germline V CDR1 and CDR2: MNHEY, SMNVEV (reference sequence). This CDR3 is CASSLLNGQATQYF. CDR3 coding DNA: TGTGCCAGCAGTTTACTAAATGGACAGGCTACGCAGTATTTT.

This chain connects TRBV6-1 to TRBJ1-2, with a tentative D call TRBD1 (6 bases). Looked up from germline, CDR1 is MNHNS and CDR2 is SASEGT. Trimming shortened V by 2 bases and J by 4 bases, and 17 bases separated the two germline ends. This CDR3 is 16 amino acids long. The chain's CDR3 is CASSEKRGFRIYGYTF. The CDR3, as DNA: TGTGCCAGCAGTGAAAAGAGGGGGTTTCGTATCTATGGCTACACCTTC.

This sequence joins TRBV6-4 and TRBJ2-3; TRBD2 aligns across 9 bases. Germline loops: CDR1 MRHNA, CDR2 SNTAGT. The junction had 8 bases not matched to a gene; V was cut back by 6 bases and J by 4 bases. The length of the CDR3 is 15 residues. CDR3 DNA: TGTGCCAGCAGCCTAAGCGGGGGGACCGCAGATACGCAGTATTTT. Amino acid sequence: CASSLSGGTADTQYF.

V gene TRBV27 combines with J gene TRBJ1-2; D ambiguous. V lost 2 bases and J 8 bases, leaving 18 bases between the germline ends. The germline gives CDR1 MNHEY, CDR2 SMNVEV (reference sequence). The CDR3 loop spans 15 amino acids. This CDR3 reads CASSLKFEGSGGYTF. Here the CDR3 DNA reads TGTGCCAGCAGTTTAAAGTTCGAGGGCTCGGGAGGCTACACCTTC.

The rearrangement joins TRBV5-1 to TRBJ2-2; possibly TRBD2 for D (6 bases). The length of the CDR3 is 14 residues. With 2 bases removed from V and 5 bases from J, the gap between germline ends came to 10 bases. Germline CDR1 and CDR2: SGHRS and YFSETQ. This CDR3 reads CASSFREATGELFF. The CDR3 DNA reads as TGCGCCAGCAGCTTCAGGGAGGCTACCGGGGAGCTGTTTTTT. The whole variable domain, filled in from reference TRBV5-1 and TRBJ2-2, reads KAGVTQTPRYLIKTRGQQVTLSCSPISGHRSVSWYQQTPGQGLQFLFEYFSETQRNKGNFPGRFSGRQFSNSRSEMNVSTLELGDSALYLCASSFREATGELFFGEGSRLTVL.

The gene calls are TRBV6-5 and TRBJ2-3, with D maybe TRBD2 (6 bases). The germline gives CDR1 MNHEY, CDR2 SVGAGI. The CDR3 consists of 13 residues. With 6 bases removed from V and 4 bases from J, the gap between germline ends came to 11 bases. The CDR3 reads CASRQLASDTQYF. The CDR3 DNA reads TGTGCCAGCAGACAACTAGCATCAGATACGCAGTATTTT.

V and J are TRBV9 and TRBJ2-3; D remains ambiguous. V shed 0 bases and J shed 5 bases, with 4 bases lying between them. CDR1 SGDLS and CDR2 YYNGEE come from the germline V gene. This CDR3 region has 12 residues. The CDR3 region is CASSVGGDTQYF. In DNA form, the CDR3 reads TGTGCCAGCAGCGTAGGAGGAGATACGCAGTATTTT.

The chain carries TRBV9 and TRBJ2-1, with 7 bases fitting TRBD1. CDR1 is SGDLS and CDR2 is YYNGEE in the germline V gene. The V gene end was trimmed by 3 bases and the J gene end by 5 bases; junction bases not matched to a gene: 5. This CDR3 has 14 amino acids. As DNA, the CDR3 is TGTGCCAGCAGCGGAGGGACAGCTAACAATGAGCAGTTCTTC. Translating gives CASSGGTANNEQFF.

This clone was detected once. This chain joins TRBV5-1 and TRBJ2-7, with a weak D call TRBD2 (6 bases). The V gene lost 4 bases and the J gene lost 0 bases, with 8 bases spanning the gap. This CDR3 is 13 amino acids long. Germline V gene lookup returns CDR1 SGHRS and CDR2 YFSETQ. The CDR3 sequence: CASSAGISYEQYF. The CDR3 DNA is TGCGCCAGCAGCGCGGGGATCTCCTACGAGCAGTACTTC.

The CDR3 sequence is CATSRGSGGAFF. The CDR3 DNA reads TGTGCCACCAGCAGGGGGTCCGGGGGAGCTTTCTTT. The chain uses TRBV15 and TRBJ1-1; D is perhaps TRBD1 (5 bases). V was pared by 3 bases and J by 10 bases, with 12 bases between. CDR3 length: 12 residues. The germline V gene has CDR1 LNHNV and CDR2 YYDKDF (reference sequence).

The rearrangement links TRBV18 to TRBJ1-1; D not resolved. Germline V gene data show CDR1 as KGHSH and CDR2 as LQKENI. The CDR3 is made up of 15 amino acids. V was shortened by 2 bases and J by 1 base, with 11 bases between the two germline ends. The CDR3 nucleotides are TGTGCCAGCTCACCAGTTGGACTCTCGAACACTGAAGCTTTCTTT. Its protein product is CASSPVGLSNTEAFF.

V and J are TRBV10-1 and TRBJ2-2, with TRBD2 as a possible D gene (5 bases). Germline lookup yields CDR1 WNHNN and CDR2 SYGVQD (reference sequence). The CDR3 covers 18 residues. With 3 bases removed from V and 2 bases from J, the gap between germline ends came to 19 bases. Here the CDR3 reads CASSDSIPSEGNTGELFF. CDR3 in DNA: TGCGCCAGCAGTGACAGTATCCCGAGCGAGGGTAACACCGGGGAGCTGTTTTTT.

This clone was detected a few times. This chain joins TRBV5-4 and TRBJ1-3; TRBD1 might be the D (5 bases). The CDR3 has 14 amino acids. V gave up 1 base and J gave up 0 bases, with 5 bases separating them. Per germline, CDR1 SGHNT and CDR2 YYREEE (reference sequence). The CDR3, as DNA: TGTGCCAGCAGCTTGCAGGGCTCTGGAAACACCATATATTTT. Residues: CASSLQGSGNTIYF. Supplemented by reference TRBV5-4 and TRBJ1-3, the full variable domain reads ETGVTQSPTHLIKTRGQQVTLRCSSQSGHNTVSWYQQALGQGPQFIFQYYREEENGRGNFPPRFSGLQFPNYSSELNVNALELDDSALYLCASSLQGSGNTIYFGEGSWLTVV.

The chain joins TRBV2 to TRBJ1-5; D gene ambiguous. CDR3 length equals 13 residues. Germline V gene lookup returns CDR1 SNHLY and CDR2 FYNNEI. V lost 6 bases and J lost 6, with 12 bases in between. CDR3 residues: CASREAPLQPQHF. CDR3 nucleotide sequence: TGTGCCAGCAGAGAGGCCCCTCTTCAGCCCCAGCATTTT.

The rearrangement uses TRBV5-1 and TRBJ2-5; TRBD1 is a possible D gene (6 bases). The germline gives CDR1 SGHRS, CDR2 YFSETQ. The CDR3 has 15 residues. V gave up 0 bases and J gave up 2 bases, with 11 bases separating them. The CDR3 nucleotides read TGCGCCAGCAGCTTGGAGGGGGAAGGTCAAGAGACCCAGTACTTC. Encoded protein: CASSLEGEGQETQYF.

This clone was seen once. The rearrangement joins TRBV9 to TRBJ2-7, with 8 nucleotides matching TRBD2. V lost 3 bases and J lost 2; bases outside the gene matches: 4. The germline V gene has CDR1 SGDLS and CDR2 YYNGEE. The CDR3 has 14 residues. CDR3 in DNA: TGTGCCAGCAGCGCAGCGGGAGACACCTACGAGCAGTACTTC. It translates to CASSAAGDTYEQYF.

The chain links TRBV11-2 to TRBJ1-2; 10 bases line up with TRBD1. Per germline, CDR1 SGHAT and CDR2 FQNNGV. The V segment lost 5 bases and the J segment 4 bases; nucleotides outside the gene matches: 4. CDR3 length: 14 residues. For the CDR3, the DNA is TGTGCCAGCAGCCGGACAGGGGGAGGCTATGGCTACACCTTC. This codes for CASSRTGGGYGYTF.